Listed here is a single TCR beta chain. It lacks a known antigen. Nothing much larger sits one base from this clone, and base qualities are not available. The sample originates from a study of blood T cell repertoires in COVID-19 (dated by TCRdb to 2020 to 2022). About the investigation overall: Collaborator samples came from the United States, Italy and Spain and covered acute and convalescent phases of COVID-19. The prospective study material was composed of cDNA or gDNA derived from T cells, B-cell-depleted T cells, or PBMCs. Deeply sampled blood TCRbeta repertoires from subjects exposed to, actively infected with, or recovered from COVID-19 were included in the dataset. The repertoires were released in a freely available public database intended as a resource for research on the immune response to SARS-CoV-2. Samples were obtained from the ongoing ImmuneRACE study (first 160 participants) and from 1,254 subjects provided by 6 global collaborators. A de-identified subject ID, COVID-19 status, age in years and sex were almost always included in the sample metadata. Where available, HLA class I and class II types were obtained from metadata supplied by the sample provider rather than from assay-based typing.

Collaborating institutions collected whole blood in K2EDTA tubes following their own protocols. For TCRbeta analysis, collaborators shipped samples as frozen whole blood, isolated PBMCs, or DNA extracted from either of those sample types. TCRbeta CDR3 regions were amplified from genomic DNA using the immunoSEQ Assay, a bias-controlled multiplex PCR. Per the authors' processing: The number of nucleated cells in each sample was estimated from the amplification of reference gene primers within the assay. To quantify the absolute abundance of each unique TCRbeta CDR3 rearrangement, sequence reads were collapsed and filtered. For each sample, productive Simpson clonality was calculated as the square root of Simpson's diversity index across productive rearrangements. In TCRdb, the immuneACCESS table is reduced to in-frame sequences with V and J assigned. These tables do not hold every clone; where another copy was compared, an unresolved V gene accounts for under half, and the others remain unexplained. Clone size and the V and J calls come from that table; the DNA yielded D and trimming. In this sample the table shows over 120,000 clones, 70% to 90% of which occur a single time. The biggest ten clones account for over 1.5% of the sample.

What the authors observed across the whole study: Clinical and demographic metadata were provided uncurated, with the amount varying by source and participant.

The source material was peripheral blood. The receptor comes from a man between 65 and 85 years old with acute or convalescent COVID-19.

The CDR3 loop reads CASSPGTVGGQPQHF. The DNA sequence reads TGTGCCAGCAGTCCCGGGACAGTTGGGGGTCAGCCCCAGCATTTT. This chain joins TRBV28 to TRBJ1-5; TRBD1 agrees with 7 junctional bases. The CDR3 runs 15 residues from the cysteine to the phenylalanine. Solely the CDR3 DNA is kept, with 45 bases framed from the first base. In the germline V gene, CDR1 corresponds to MDHEN and CDR2 to SYDVKM. Unmatched junction bases come to 10, with V trimmed by 5 bases and J by 6 bases.